Shown below are 7 T cell receptor beta chains from a single sample sequenced in a study of liver allograft versus peripheral blood T cells. Study summary: Comparative analysis was performed on T cell receptor repertoires from transplanted livers and from recipients' peripheral blood.

One entry per CDR3 protein results from TCRdb running MiXCR on the reads. The sample lists 7,300 or so distinct CDR3 sequences; around a sixth were seen once. The receptors stem from a human patient who had a liver transplant. T cells may partly derive from the graft donor.

This clonotype was picked up a small number of times. The V call is TRBV5-6, the J call TRBJ1-5, with 8 bases lining up with TRBD1. V was pared by 2 bases and J by 2 bases, with 9 bases of the junction left unmatched. Germline CDR1 reads SGHDT; CDR2 reads YYEEEE. CDR3 length: 17 residues. CDR3 amino acids: CASSFGPGGGGNQPQHF. The CDR3 DNA sequence: TGTGCCAGCAGCTTTGGGCCAGGGGGCGGGGGCAATCAGCCCCAGCATTTT. The variable domain in full, completed from reference TRBV5-6 and TRBJ1-5, reads DAGVTQSPTHLIKTRGQQVTLRCSPKSGHDTVSWYQQALGQGPQFIFQYYEEEERQRGNFPDRFSGHQFPNYSSELNVNALLLGDSALYLCASSFGPGGGGNQPQHFGDGTRLSIL.

The rearrangement joins TRBV7-3 to TRBJ1-4; D call uncertain. There are 17 residues in the CDR3. V lost 2 bases, J lost 8 bases, and 21 bases lay in between. Germline-derived CDR1 and CDR2 are SGHTA and FQGTGA. In DNA form, the CDR3 reads TGTGCCAGCAGCTTAGAGTCGGGTGGCGAAAAGGACGAAAAACTGTTTTTT. This gives the protein CASSLESGGEKDEKLFF.

The chain links TRBV20-1 to TRBJ2-7, with TRBD1 identical over 7 bases. Germline CDR1 DFQATT, CDR2 SNEGSKA (reference sequence). After removal of 5 bases from V and 6 bases from J, the junction contained 7 bases not matched to a gene. This CDR3 contains 12 residues. This CDR3 is CSAVQAGGEQYF. The CDR3 bases are TGCAGTGCTGTTCAAGCAGGGGGCGAGCAGTACTTC.

This clonotype was seen repeatedly, ten times or more. V usage is TRBV20-1 and J usage is TRBJ1-4, with 7 bases matching TRBD1. This CDR3 is built from 13 residues. With 4 bases clipped from V and 4 bases from J, the junction kept 3 bases outside the gene matches. Per germline, CDR1 DFQATT and CDR2 SNEGSKA (reference sequence). The DNA of the CDR3 is TGCAGTGCTAAAGACAGGGTTAATGAAAAACTGTTTTTT. Translation gives CSAKDRVNEKLFF.

Relative to its sample, this clonotype is medium-sized. This rearrangement joins TRBV18 to TRBJ1-1; 11 nucleotides match TRBD1. This CDR3 region has 15 residues. The V and J ends lost 1 base and 5 bases, in that order; junction bases with no gene match: 3. Germline V lookup: CDR1 KGHSH, CDR2 LQKENI. CDR3 nucleotide sequence: TGTGCCAGCTCACCACGGACAGGGGGCGCGACTGAAGCTTTCTTT. It encodes CASSPRTGGATEAFF.

By sample share, this clonotype is medium-sized. The chain combines TRBV5-6 with TRBJ2-7, with 8 bases identical to TRBD1. CDR3 length: 16 amino acids. CDR1 is SGHDT and CDR2 is YYEEEE in the germline V gene. V dropped 2 bases and J dropped 0; count of bases not matched to a gene: 7. The CDR3 sequence: CASSLTRGQGSYEQYF. CDR3 DNA sequence: TGTGCCAGCAGCTTAACCAGGGGGCAAGGCTCCTACGAGCAGTACTTC.

The chain carries TRBV11-2 and TRBJ1-2, with TRBD1 as a possible D gene (5 bases). The CDR3 length is 13 residues. With 1 base removed from V and 8 bases from J, the gap between germline ends came to 11 bases. Germline CDR1 and CDR2: SGHAT and FQNNGV. The CDR3 region has the DNA TGTGCCAGCAGCTTAGCCGGGGGTGGGGGCTACACCTTC. It translates to CASSLAGGGGYTF.